This TCR beta chain was retrieved from a study of patients and donors after allogeneic stem cell transplantation. TCRdb re-called the RT-PCR reads through MiXCR, storing one row per CDR3 protein. The sample consists of 100,000 to 130,000 distinct CDR3 sequences, approximately 35% of them appearing once. The CDR3 totals 15 residues. The trim removed 0 bases at V and 9 bases at J, leaving 6 bases unmatched. In germline, CDR1 is LGHNA, CDR2 YSLEER. The source is a human donor who was either an allogeneic HSCT recipient or a stem cell or donor lymphocyte infusion donor (not recorded which). It is not recorded whose cells these are; they may come from a transplant donor. The rearrangement links TRBV4-3 to TRBJ2-1, with 9 nucleotides matching TRBD2. What was sequenced was blood, either unsorted or a sorted T cell fraction (not recorded which). The DNA of the CDR3 is TGCGCCAGCAGCCAAGAAGTGGCGGGAGGGCCTGAGCAGTTCTTC. This gives the protein CASSQEVAGGPEQFF.